This is a list of T cell receptor beta chains from one sample in a study of blood T cells in healthy people across ages. TCRdb re-called the 5' RACE reads with MiXCR, one entry per CDR3 protein. The sample has roughly 640,000 distinct CDR3 sequences, approximately 30% seen once. The sequenced sample was blood. The receptors here all came from an elderly woman in good health. CDR3s include the opening cysteine and the closing phenylalanine or tryptophan. Fields, in order: V gene, clone size, D gene, J gene, CDR3 DNA, CDR3 protein. D genes are given only for firm matches. Rows give clone size only sometimes, using once, few, many, or a class for an expanded clone.

TRBV7-2	many	-	TRBJ2-7	TGTGCCAGCAGCTTCTCCTACGAGCAGTACTTC	CASSFSYEQYF
TRBV12-3/TRBV12-4	many	TRBD2	TRBJ2-7	TGTGCCAGCAGTTTAGATTTTAAGCGGGGTTGGGACGAGCAGTACTTC	CASSLDFKRGWDEQYF
TRBV6-1	-	TRBD1	TRBJ1-5	TGTGCCAGCAGTGGCCGAACAGGGGGCAGGAATCAGCCCCAGCATTTT	CASSGRTGGRNQPQHF
TRBV5-5	-	TRBD1	TRBJ2-5	TGTGCCAGCAGCAAGGGACAGGGGGAAGAGACCCAGTACTTC	CASSKGQGEETQYF
TRBV19	-	TRBD1	TRBJ1-1	TGTGCCAGTAGTTCCCCAGACAGGGCCAAAGGAACTGAAGCTTTCTTT	CASSSPDRAKGTEAFF
TRBV7-6	many	-	TRBJ1-1	TGTGCCAGCAGCGACGGTTTTCCCGGGGGGGGCGAGACTGAAGCTTTCTTT	CASSDGFPGGGETEAFF
TRBV5-1	-	TRBD1	TRBJ1-6	TGCGCCAGCAACCAGGGGCCGGGGACAGGGAATCCACCCCTCCACTTT	CASNQGPGTGNPPLHF
TRBV20-1	many	-	TRBJ2-7	TGCAGTGCTAGAGTCGGGGGTGGGACCTACGAGCAGTACTTC	CSARVGGGTYEQYF
TRBV7-2	-	-	TRBJ1-4	TGTGCCAGCAGCTTAGGGGGCCTAACTAATGAAAAACTGTTTTTT	CASSLGGLTNEKLFF
TRBV4-1	once	TRBD2	TRBJ2-2	TGCGCCAGCAGCCAAGGGACTAGCGGGGGCTACACCGGGGAGCTGTTTTTT	CASSQGTSGGYTGELFF
TRBV7-2	-	-	TRBJ1-3	TGTGCCAGCAGCTTAGCAGCAGGGCCCGGAAACACCATATATTTT	CASSLAAGPGNTIYF
TRBV1	many	-	TRBJ1-2	TGCACCCCCCGGAGCACTAACTATGGCTACACCTTC	CTPRSTNYGYTF
TRBV5-1	many	-	TRBJ1-5	TGCGCCAGCAGCTTACAGGGTGGGAGCAATCAGCCCCAGCATTTT	CASSLQGGSNQPQHF
TRBV15	many	-	TRBJ1-2	TGTGCCACCAGCAGAGAGGAAATCCTGATGCCCGGAAAGGGCTACACCTTC	CATSREEILMPGKGYTF
TRBV6-1	-	TRBD1	TRBJ1-2	TGTGCCAGCAGGCATACACAGGGGAATAATGGCTACACCTTC	CASRHTQGNNGYTF
TRBV20-1	-	-	TRBJ2-1	TGCAGTGCTGTCGGAGGGGATAGGGAGGTAAATGAGCAGTTCTTC	CSAVGGDREVNEQFF
TRBV3-1	many	TRBD1	TRBJ2-7	TGTGCCAGCAGCCAAGATGATCCGGGACAGTCCTACGAGCAGTACTTC	CASSQDDPGQSYEQYF
TRBV20-1	many	-	TRBJ2-1	TGCAGTGGTCGCGCGGGGAGAGACAATGAGCAGTTCTTC	CSGRAGRDNEQFF
TRBV7-3	many	TRBD2	TRBJ2-1	TGTGCCAGCAGCTTTCGGACTAGCGGGCGTGACAATGAGCAGTTCTTC	CASSFRTSGRDNEQFF
TRBV20-1	many	TRBD1	TRBJ2-7	TGCAGTGCTAGACCCCAGAGGGGGCTGAGCGAGCAGTACTTC	CSARPQRGLSEQYF
TRBV7-2	-	-	TRBJ1-1	TGTGCCAGCAGACCGGAAATTGGGTACACTGAAGCTTTCTTT	CASRPEIGYTEAFF
TRBV28	few	TRBD1	TRBJ1-5	TGTGCCATCCCCCCCAAACAGGGGCCAGGACAGCCCCAGCATTTT	CAIPPKQGPGQPQHF
TRBV5-5	-	-	TRBJ2-6	TGTGCCAGCAGCTTGGTACCCGTTTCTGGGGCCAACGTCCTGACTTTC	CASSLVPVSGANVLTF
TRBV9	many	-	TRBJ2-5	TGTGCCAGCAGCGCGGGACAGGCGGGGGTGGAGACCCAGTACTTC	CASSAGQAGVETQYF
TRBV14	many	TRBD2	TRBJ2-1	TGTGCCAGCAGCCAGCGGACTAGCGGGGGTGAGCAGTTCTTC	CASSQRTSGGEQFF
TRBV20-1	many	-	TRBJ2-7	TGCAGTGCCCCCGGGACTGGGGGCTACGAGCAGTACTTC	CSAPGTGGYEQYF
TRBV3-1	-	-	TRBJ2-2	TGTGCCAGCAGCCAAGATCGGGCAGTTATGAACACCGGGGAGCTGTTTTTT	CASSQDRAVMNTGELFF
TRBV20-1	many	TRBD2	TRBJ2-7	TGCAGTGCCGCGACTAGCGGGGGGTCGCGCGGAGACGAGCAGTACTTC	CSAATSGGSRGDEQYF
TRBV24-1	-	-	TRBJ2-1	TGTGCCACCGGTGGGCGGTTGGCAGGGGATGAGCAGTTCTTC	CATGGRLAGDEQFF
TRBV28	few	TRBD2	TRBJ2-4	TGTGCCAGCAGTGCACTAGCGGGGGGGCGCCACAATGAGCAGTACTTC	CASSALAGGRHNEQYF
TRBV30	many	-	TRBJ2-1	TGTGCCTGGAGTGCCCTGCAGAGCTCCTACAATGAGCAGTTCTTC	CAWSALQSSYNEQFF
TRBV18	many	TRBD2	TRBJ2-7	TGTGCCAGCTCCTCTAGCGGGGGAAGGACCTACGAGCAGTACTTC	CASSSSGGRTYEQYF
TRBV5-5	-	-	TRBJ1-2	TGTGCCAGCAGCTTGCAACTGGACTATGGCTACACCTTC	CASSLQLDYGYTF
TRBV14	-	TRBD2	TRBJ2-5	TGTGCCAGCAGCCAGCGAGCGGGGGGGCTGGAGACCCAGTACTTC	CASSQRAGGLETQYF
TRBV9	many	TRBD2	TRBJ2-7	TGTGCCAGCAGCGTAGCCGGGGGGTTTAGGGAGCAGTACTTC	CASSVAGGFREQYF
TRBV4-2	few	TRBD1	TRBJ1-2	TGTGCCAGCAGCCAAGATGCCAGGGGGGACTATGGCTACACCTTC	CASSQDARGDYGYTF
TRBV5-1	-	TRBD2	TRBJ2-1	TGCGCCAGCACCACTAGCGGAGGTTGCAATGAGCAGTTCTTC	CASTTSGGCNEQFF
TRBV5-8	few	TRBD1	TRBJ1-1	TGTGCCAGCAGCTTGGCGGATTCCGGACAGGGAAAGAACACTGAAGCTTTCTTT	CASSLADSGQGKNTEAFF
TRBV15	-	-	TRBJ2-3	TGTGCCACCAGCAGAGATCCGGACACAGATACGCAGTATTTT	CATSRDPDTDTQYF
TRBV5-6	many	TRBD1	TRBJ2-1	TGTGCCAGCAGCTCGCGGACAGGGGCCTACAATGAGCAGTTCTTC	CASSSRTGAYNEQFF
TRBV27	many	-	TRBJ2-7	TGTGCCAGCAGTTTATCATTTTTCCGGGGGGCACATGAATCCGAGCAGTACTTC	CASSLSFFRGAHESEQYF
TRBV30	few	-	TRBJ2-3	TGTGCCTGGATCCGCACAGATACGCAGTATTTT	CAWIRTDTQYF
TRBV27	many	-	TRBJ2-7	TGTGCCAGCACCCCCCGCGCAGGGGCCTACGAGCAGTACTTC	CASTPRAGAYEQYF
TRBV30	-	TRBD2	TRBJ2-5	TGTGCCTGGAGTGTACGTGGTCTAGCGGGGGCACAGACCCAGTACTTC	CAWSVRGLAGAQTQYF
TRBV7-9	once	TRBD1	TRBJ1-2	TGTGCCAGCAGCTTAGAAGGACAGGGAACGGAAGGCTACACCTTC	CASSLEGQGTEGYTF
TRBV2	many	TRBD2	TRBJ2-2	TGTGCCAGCAGTGTCCTAGCGGGGGGGCCCGGGGAGCTGTTTTTT	CASSVLAGGPGELFF
TRBV5-6	once	-	TRBJ1-2	TGTGCCAGCAACTTGGGGCGGATTTTCTATGGCTACACCTTC	CASNLGRIFYGYTF
TRBV20-1	many	TRBD1	TRBJ2-7	TGCAGTGCTTACTTCCAGGGGGCAATAAACGACGAGCAGTACTTC	CSAYFQGAINDEQYF
TRBV5-1	-	-	TRBJ2-7	TGCGCCAGCAGCCCCCGACAGTCCACTTCCTACGAGCAGTACTTC	CASSPRQSTSYEQYF
TRBV29-1	many	-	TRBJ1-1	TGCAGCGTTGCGGGGCAGGGGTACACTGAAGCTTTCTTT	CSVAGQGYTEAFF
TRBV6-5	-	-	TRBJ1-2	TGTGCCAGCAAGGCCGAGGTCGATGGCTACACCTTC	CASKAEVDGYTF